Listed below are T cell receptor beta chains from one sample, sequenced in a study of beta chain features in type 1 diabetes. TCRdb keeps only in-frame clones here, not all; method: immunoSEQ multiplex PCR. The repertoire has hundreds of thousands of clones, roughly an eighth of them found once; the top ten carry less than 0.025%. The sequenced material came from naive CD4+ T cells from blood. These receptors all stem from a man aged 18 to 35 with type 1 diabetes. Each CDR3 is given with its conserved first and last residue. D genes are given only for firm matches.

v_call: TRBV7-9; j_call: TRBJ1-6; d_call: -; cdr3_aa: CASSLRGDNSPLHF
v_call: TRBV6-4; j_call: TRBJ1-1; d_call: -; cdr3_aa: CASSPHGRVNTEAFF
v_call: TRBV30; j_call: TRBJ2-5; d_call: -; cdr3_aa: CAWKGVETQYF
v_call: TRBV6-5; j_call: TRBJ1-1; d_call: -; cdr3_aa: CASRRVLNTEAFF
v_call: TRBV30; j_call: TRBJ2-2; d_call: -; cdr3_aa: CAWSRGGNTGELFF
v_call: TRBV7-9; j_call: TRBJ1-2; d_call: -; cdr3_aa: CASSYGQSNYGYTF
v_call: TRBV4-1; j_call: TRBJ1-5; d_call: -; cdr3_aa: CASSQEGPHLNQPQHF
v_call: TRBV14; j_call: TRBJ1-6; d_call: -; cdr3_aa: CASSQIYNSPLHF
v_call: TRBV6-5; j_call: TRBJ2-1; d_call: -; cdr3_aa: CASSEGFSYNEQFF
v_call: TRBV2; j_call: TRBJ1-2; d_call: TRBD1; cdr3_aa: CASTRTGANYGYTF
v_call: TRBV25-1; j_call: TRBJ1-6; d_call: -; cdr3_aa: CASSDSWGEGFDSPLHF
v_call: TRBV30; j_call: TRBJ2-1; d_call: TRBD2; cdr3_aa: CALGGAYNEQFF
v_call: TRBV30; j_call: TRBJ1-1; d_call: TRBD1; cdr3_aa: CAWETGSPNTEAFF
v_call: TRBV15; j_call: TRBJ2-5; d_call: -; cdr3_aa: CATSRDYGEETQYF
v_call: TRBV30; j_call: TRBJ2-1; d_call: -; cdr3_aa: CAWSGWGGLWDEQFF
v_call: TRBV5-1; j_call: -; d_call: TRBD1; cdr3_aa: CASSLQGAGSYEQYF
v_call: TRBV5-1; j_call: TRBJ2-1; d_call: -; cdr3_aa: CASSLAMVNSYNEQFF
v_call: TRBV11-2; j_call: TRBJ1-3; d_call: -; cdr3_aa: CASSGGSSGNTIYF
v_call: TRBV7-2; j_call: TRBJ1-1; d_call: -; cdr3_aa: CASSLAHRVGVNVFF
v_call: TRBV7-2; j_call: TRBJ2-2; d_call: -; cdr3_aa: CASSLKFATNTGELFF
v_call: TRBV10-3; j_call: TRBJ2-7; d_call: TRBD1; cdr3_aa: CAISADRPEQYF
v_call: TRBV7-8; j_call: TRBJ2-3; d_call: TRBD2; cdr3_aa: CASSLGLESTDTQYF
v_call: TRBV18; j_call: TRBJ2-3; d_call: -; cdr3_aa: CASSPPGGLSTDTQYF
v_call: TRBV6-1; j_call: TRBJ2-1; d_call: TRBD1; cdr3_aa: CASSRQGPYNEQFF
v_call: TRBV4-1; j_call: TRBJ1-1; d_call: TRBD1; cdr3_aa: CASSQPPGQMNTEAFF
v_call: TRBV18; j_call: TRBJ2-7; d_call: -; cdr3_aa: CASSRVGRPYEQYF
v_call: TRBV2; j_call: TRBJ2-5; d_call: -; cdr3_aa: CASRGPRPQYF
v_call: TRBV29-1; j_call: TRBJ1-2; d_call: -; cdr3_aa: CSVEYGARDYGYTF
v_call: TRBV6-1; j_call: TRBJ1-2; d_call: TRBD1; cdr3_aa: CASSESLGQGLNYGYTF
v_call: TRBV15; j_call: TRBJ1-6; d_call: -; cdr3_aa: CATSRDVVGRSPLHF
v_call: TRBV19; j_call: TRBJ1-2; d_call: -; cdr3_aa: CASSLDGVNYGYTF
v_call: TRBV5-4; j_call: TRBJ1-1; d_call: -; cdr3_aa: CASSLAPGNTEAFF
v_call: TRBV5-6; j_call: TRBJ2-2; d_call: TRBD1; cdr3_aa: CASSPTGLGAGELFF
v_call: TRBV7-2; j_call: TRBJ1-2; d_call: -; cdr3_aa: CASSSGRRGYTF
v_call: TRBV6-5; j_call: TRBJ1-4; d_call: -; cdr3_aa: CASSPTADNEKLFF
v_call: TRBV7-9; j_call: TRBJ2-7; d_call: -; cdr3_aa: CASSFGPGGVDEQYF
v_call: TRBV6-6; j_call: TRBJ2-3; d_call: -; cdr3_aa: CASSSQWVTQYF
v_call: TRBV7-2; j_call: TRBJ2-5; d_call: -; cdr3_aa: CASSLATGAQETQYF
v_call: TRBV19; j_call: TRBJ2-1; d_call: -; cdr3_aa: CASSREGSEQFF
v_call: TRBV15; j_call: TRBJ2-5; d_call: -; cdr3_aa: CATRGRGEQETQYF
v_call: TRBV30; j_call: TRBJ1-1; d_call: -; cdr3_aa: CAWSVAGLEAFF
v_call: TRBV28; j_call: TRBJ1-3; d_call: -; cdr3_aa: CASSTLPNSGNTIYF
v_call: TRBV7-2; j_call: TRBJ2-1; d_call: -; cdr3_aa: CASSLAARLSYNEQFF
v_call: TRBV30; j_call: TRBJ2-3; d_call: -; cdr3_aa: CAWSLDSPDTQYF
v_call: TRBV5-6; j_call: TRBJ2-7; d_call: -; cdr3_aa: CASSRAGLNYEQYF
v_call: TRBV10-1; j_call: TRBJ2-7; d_call: TRBD2; cdr3_aa: CASSRAGGSYEQYF
v_call: TRBV30; j_call: TRBJ1-1; d_call: TRBD1; cdr3_aa: CAWSAGGTVNTEAFF
v_call: TRBV7-6; j_call: TRBJ2-7; d_call: -; cdr3_aa: CASSQLSTGFGSGEQYF
v_call: TRBV5-4; j_call: TRBJ2-7; d_call: -; cdr3_aa: CASSLGSVGSYEQYF
v_call: TRBV9; j_call: TRBJ2-3; d_call: -; cdr3_aa: CASSTLDQGPRTDTQYF
v_call: TRBV7-9; j_call: TRBJ2-7; d_call: TRBD2; cdr3_aa: CASSLTAGGYEQYF
v_call: TRBV6-1; j_call: TRBJ2-7; d_call: -; cdr3_aa: CASSEPLQEQYF
v_call: TRBV28; j_call: TRBJ2-7; d_call: -; cdr3_aa: CASSLPTGVADEQYF
v_call: TRBV2; j_call: TRBJ1-1; d_call: -; cdr3_aa: CASSVRENTEAFF
v_call: TRBV29-1; j_call: TRBJ2-5; d_call: -; cdr3_aa: CSVEAAQETQYF
v_call: TRBV7-9; j_call: TRBJ2-3; d_call: TRBD2; cdr3_aa: CASSPTSGGTDTQYF
v_call: TRBV12-5; j_call: TRBJ2-5; d_call: -; cdr3_aa: CASGLGGITLGTQYF
v_call: TRBV27; j_call: TRBJ2-7; d_call: -; cdr3_aa: CASQLGWEGGEQYF
v_call: TRBV4-2; j_call: TRBJ1-1; d_call: -; cdr3_aa: CASRDRYDTEAFF